Each of the 28 T cell receptor beta chains below was sequenced from the same sample in a study of CD8 T cells in ankylosing spondylitis. TCRdb redid the calling of the 5' RACE reads with MiXCR, one entry per CDR3 protein. The sample contains under 55,000 distinct CDR3 sequences, 6.5% to 9% of which appear only once. The sequenced sample was blood, either unsorted or a sorted T cell fraction (not recorded which). These receptors all stem from a female donor with ankylosing spondylitis or in good health (not recorded which).

This clonotype was detected only a few times. CDR3 sequence reads: CASSLAKGGELFF. CDR3 sequence (DNA): TGTGCCAGCAGCTTAGCAAAAGGCGGGGAGCTGTTTTTT. The chain links TRBV7-2 to TRBJ2-2; D gene uncertain. There are 13 residues in the CDR3. Trimming removed 0 bases at V and 7 bases at J, with 6 bases between. Germline V gene lookup returns CDR1 SGHTA and CDR2 FQGNSA. The entire variable domain, with the rest obtained from reference TRBV7-2 and TRBJ2-2, is as follows: GAGVSQSPSNKVTEKGKDVELRCDPISGHTALYWYRQSLGQGLEFLIYFQGNSAPDKSGLPSDRFSAERTGGSVSTLTIQRTQQEDSAVYLCASSLAKGGELFFGEGSRLTVL.

In this sample, this clonotype turned up many times. This chain links TRBV4-1 with TRBJ2-3; TRBD1 agrees at 8 bases. The ends lost 4 bases at V and 1 base at J; junction bases unmatched: 10. CDR1 is MGHRA, CDR2 YSYEKL, per germline. The length of the CDR3 is 17 residues. CDR3 sequence (DNA): TGCGCCAGCAGCCCAGCGTCCGGGACAGGAGGCACAGATACGCAGTATTTT. Its protein is CASSPASGTGGTDTQYF.

This clonotype has at least ten counts. The V and J genes are TRBV11-2 and TRBJ1-3; D is unresolved. The CDR3 length is 15 residues. V was trimmed by 5 bases and J by 0 bases, leaving 11 bases between them. The germline V gene has CDR1 SGHAT and CDR2 FQNNGV. CDR3 sequence reads: CASSLSQISGNTIYF. DNA for the CDR3: TGTGCCAGCAGCCTCTCTCAAATCTCTGGAAACACCATATATTTT.

This clonotype was detected ten times or more. The chain joins TRBV3-1 to TRBJ2-7; D possibly corresponds to TRBD2 (5 bases). The V end was cut by 0 bases, the J end by 4 bases, with 13 bases between. Germline V gene sequence: CDR1 LGHDT, CDR2 YNNKEL (reference sequence). The CDR3 spans 15 residues. The DNA for the CDR3 is TGTGCCAGCAGCCAAGATATAACTAGTCCATACGAGCAGTACTTC. This encodes CASSQDITSPYEQYF.

Many counts were recorded for this clonotype. The rearrangement uses TRBV20-1 and TRBJ2-1; D possibly corresponds to TRBD1 (6 bases). There are 13 residues in the CDR3. Trimming took off 6 bases at V and 5 bases at J, with 14 bases between the two ends. Germline V lookup: CDR1 DFQATT, CDR2 SNEGSKA (reference sequence). Here the CDR3 DNA reads TGCAGTGCACAGGGAACCCGTAACAATGAGCAGTTCTTC. Amino acids: CSAQGTRNNEQFF.

This clonotype was observed many times. The CDR3, as DNA: TGTGCCAGCAGCTCGGGGACTAAGAACACCGGGGAGCTGTTTTTT. This sequence encodes CASSSGTKNTGELFF. The V and J genes are TRBV11-2 and TRBJ2-2; 7 bases match TRBD2. Per germline, CDR1 SGHAT and CDR2 FQNNGV. V shed 4 bases, J shed 1 base, and the junction held 3 bases outside the gene matches. The CDR3 loop spans 15 amino acids.

This clonotype was picked up many times. The CDR3 region is CASSLRDRSDQPQHF. CDR3 in DNA: TGTGCCAGCAGCTTGAGGGACCGCTCCGATCAGCCCCAGCATTTT. This chain uses TRBV5-5 with TRBJ1-5, with D perhaps matching TRBD1 (5 bases). The V end lost 1 base, the J end lost 5 bases, and 13 bases lay between the germline ends. The germline CDR1 and CDR2 sequences are SGHKS and YYEKEE (reference sequence). CDR3 length: 15 amino acids. Looking up the rest from reference TRBV5-5 and TRBJ1-5 gives the full variable domain: DAGVTQSPTHLIKTRGQQVTLRCSPISGHKSVSWYQQVLGQGPQFIFQYYEKEERGRGNFPDRFSARQFPNYSSELNVNALLLGDSALYLCASSLRDRSDQPQHFGDGTRLSIL.

This clonotype was recorded at least ten times. The rearrangement uses TRBV7-9 and TRBJ2-1, with 9 bases that match TRBD2. Germline V gene data show CDR1 as SEHNR and CDR2 as FQNEAQ (reference sequence). CDR3 length equals 17 residues. J lost 5 bases, V lost 1 base, and 9 bases had no gene match. This chain's CDR3 is CASSLVGGSGGNNEQFF. The CDR3 nucleotides are TGTGCCAGCAGCTTAGTGGGAGGGAGCGGGGGGAACAATGAGCAGTTCTTC.

Concerning this clonotype itself: A clone one base away is much larger, so this may be a read error. The chain joins TRBV12-3 or TRBV12-4 to TRBJ2-3; 11 bases align to TRBD2. CDR3 length equals 19 residues. The CDR3 coding sequence is TGTGCCATCAGTTCCCTACTTCTAGCGGGGGGTCCTAGCACAGATACGCAGTATTTT. Its protein product is CAISSLLLAGGPSTDTQYF.

This clonotype appeared many times. The rearrangement links TRBV27 to TRBJ2-2, with a possible D match to TRBD2 (6 bases). The CDR3 loop spans 15 amino acids. Trimming stripped 3 bases from V and 3 bases from J, with 11 bases between. CDR1 and CDR2 (germline): MNHEY, SMNVEV (reference sequence). DNA for the CDR3: TGTGCCAGCAGTTTGAGCGGGTCATACACCGGGGAGCTGTTTTTT. Its translation is CASSLSGSYTGELFF.

This clonotype was detected ten times or more. J is TRBJ1-1 and V is TRBV10-3; maybe TRBD1 (5 bases). Germline V CDR1 and CDR2: ENHRY, SYGVKD. V was cut by 2 bases and J by 3 bases, with 16 bases left in between. The CDR3 is 16 residues long. CDR3: CAISEGRGSIDTEAFF. The CDR3 DNA sequence: TGTGCCATCAGTGAGGGGAGGGGCTCAATCGACACTGAAGCTTTCTTT.

Note on this clonotype: Possible read error: a much larger clone is one base away. This chain joins TRBV11-3 and TRBJ2-1, with 8 bases that match TRBD1. Germline V lookup: CDR1 SGHNT, CDR2 YENEEA. The CDR3 extends over 15 amino acids. Here the CDR3 DNA reads TGTGTCAGCAGCTCTAGAACAGGGGGAGGCAATGAGCAGTTCTTC. This codes for CVSSSRTGGGNEQFF.

Written as DNA, the CDR3 is TGCGCCAGCAGCCTTAACGGGGGGGCCCTGGATACGCAGTATTTT. This translates into CASSLNGGALDTQYF. The V gene is TRBV5-1, the J gene TRBJ2-3; 8 bases are shared with TRBD2. CDR1 and CDR2 from the germline V gene are SGHRS and YFSETQ. V lost 4 bases, J lost 6 bases, and 10 bases stayed unmatched. The CDR3 runs 15 residues.

The sample holds many counts of this clonotype. The rearrangement links TRBV7-8 to TRBJ1-1; unclear D gene. The length of the CDR3 is 17 residues. CDR1 and CDR2 (germline): SGHVS, FQNEAQ. The V end lost 0 bases, the J end lost 0 bases, and 14 bases lay between the germline ends. The CDR3, as DNA: TGTGCCAGCAGCTTAGCGCTCCATCGGGCCATGAACACTGAAGCTTTCTTT. This encodes CASSLALHRAMNTEAFF.

Many counts were recorded for this clonotype. The chain uses TRBV12-3 or TRBV12-4 and TRBJ1-3; 7 nucleotides agree with TRBD1. V dropped 6 bases and J dropped 0; count of bases not matched to a gene: 2. This CDR3 contains 14 residues. CDR3 bases: TGTGCCAGCAGGGGGACAGACTCTGGAAACACCATATATTTT. Translating it yields CASRGTDSGNTIYF.

This clonotype was seen at least ten times. The chain joins TRBV4-2 to TRBJ1-1, with D possibly being TRBD1 (5 bases). Germline V gives CDR1 LGHNA, CDR2 YNFKEQ. The V gene lost 4 bases and the J gene lost 1 base, with 16 bases spanning the gap. The CDR3 totals 16 residues. CDR3 nucleotide sequence: TGTGCCAGCAGCCCTGGTCTGGGGCCAGGGAACACTGAAGCTTTCTTT. Its translation: CASSPGLGPGNTEAFF.

This clonotype has a count of ten or more. The rearrangement links TRBV20-1 to TRBJ2-7; possible D gene TRBD1, 5 bases. V gave up 6 bases and J gave up 1 base, with 13 bases separating them. Germline V lookup: CDR1 DFQATT, CDR2 SNEGSKA (reference sequence). CDR3 length: 13 amino acids. The CDR3 spells CSARTRASYEQYF. The CDR3 DNA sequence: TGCAGTGCGAGGACAAGGGCGTCCTACGAGCAGTACTTC.

This rearrangement joins TRBV7-2 to TRBJ2-7; no clear D. The germline V gene has CDR1 SGHTA and CDR2 FQGNSA. The CDR3 is made up of 15 amino acids. V lost 2 bases to trimming and J lost 1 base, with 12 bases between them. This CDR3 is CASSLNTYYSYEQYF. The CDR3 region has the DNA TGTGCCAGCAGCTTAAACACCTATTATTCCTACGAGCAGTACTTC.

This clonotype was counted at least ten times. V and J are TRBV6-1 and TRBJ1-2; 7 bases align to TRBD1. This CDR3 spans 13 amino acids. The germline CDR1 and CDR2 sequences are MNHNS and SASEGT. Germline trimming cut 6 bases from V and 3 bases from J; bases unmatched to any gene: 4. The CDR3 sequence: CASRPTGDYGYTF. Written as DNA, the CDR3 is TGTGCCAGCAGACCAACAGGGGACTATGGCTACACCTTC.

This clonotype was seen ten or more times. The rearrangement links TRBV12-3 or TRBV12-4 to TRBJ1-3; no definite D call. The CDR3 sequence is 15 residues long. Trimming took 6 bases from V and 5 from J, leaving 17 bases between them. The CDR3: CASSTRREWRNTIYF. The CDR3 region has the DNA TGTGCCAGCAGCACTCGAAGAGAGTGGCGAAACACCATATATTTT.

This clonotype was seen at least ten times. This sequence joins TRBV5-1 and TRBJ2-4; possibly TRBD1 for D (6 bases). The CDR3 spans 16 residues. Deletions cut 0 bases from V and 0 bases from J, with 10 bases between. The germline CDR1 and CDR2 sequences are SGHRS and YFSETQ. CDR3 amino acids: CASSLAGVRAKNIQYF. CDR3 nucleotide sequence: TGCGCCAGCAGCTTGGCAGGGGTTAGAGCCAAAAACATTCAGTACTTC.

This clonotype has ten or more counts. The V call is TRBV5-1, the J call TRBJ2-1; tentatively, D is TRBD1 or TRBD2 (5 bases each). From germline, CDR1 is SGHRS and CDR2 YFSETQ. Trimming removed 4 bases at V and 6 bases at J, with 20 bases between. CDR3 length: 16 residues. The CDR3 region has the DNA TGCGCCAGCAGCATGGGGGACCATTTGGGGGTCAATGAGCAGTTCTTC. As protein: CASSMGDHLGVNEQFF.

This clonotype came up many times. The chain carries TRBV28 and TRBJ1-2; 8 nucleotides match TRBD1. The CDR3 is 12 amino acids. Germline V CDR1 and CDR2: MDHEN, SYDVKM. V lost 6 bases to trimming and J lost 6 bases; unmatched junction nucleotides: 3. DNA of the CDR3: TGTGCCAGCAGCCGGACAGGGCATGGCTACACCTTC. As protein: CASSRTGHGYTF.

The chain has TRBV5-2 and TRBJ2-5; the tabulated D call, TRBD2, remains unverified against the DNA. TRBV5-2 is shown as a pseudogene. CDR3 size: 14 residues. The CDR3, as DNA: TGTGCCATGGGCCCCGGGCTAGAAGGGGAGACCCAGTACTTC. Translating gives CAMGPGLEGETQYF.

This clonotype was recorded at least ten times. This sequence joins TRBV3-1 and TRBJ1-5; D might be TRBD1 (5 bases). Germline assignment: CDR1 LGHDT and CDR2 YNNKEL (reference sequence). Deletions cut 4 bases from V and 8 bases from J, with 12 bases between. The CDR3 totals 13 residues. CDR3 nucleotides: TGTGCCAGCAGCCGAACTCAGGGAGAGCCCCAGCATTTT. Encoded protein: CASSRTQGEPQHF.

This clonotype was observed at least ten times. The rearrangement links TRBV24-1 to TRBJ2-1, with D perhaps TRBD1 (5 bases). Germline V lookup: CDR1 KGHDR, CDR2 SFDVKD. This CDR3 is 13 amino acids long. V lost 5 bases and J 7 bases, leaving 11 bases between the germline ends. CDR3 sequence: CATSGQGKNEQFF. CDR3 nucleotide sequence: TGTGCCACCAGTGGGCAGGGAAAGAATGAGCAGTTCTTC.

Ten or more counts support this clonotype. The chain is built from TRBV20-1 and TRBJ2-5, with 8 bases matching TRBD2. Germline trimming cut 2 bases from V and 3 bases from J; bases unmatched to any gene: 2. The germline gives CDR1 DFQATT, CDR2 SNEGSKA (reference sequence). There are 13 residues in the CDR3. CDR3 amino acids: CSARTSGKETQYF. CDR3 sequence (DNA): TGCAGTGCTAGAACTAGCGGCAAAGAGACCCAGTACTTC.

This clonotype was detected many times. The rearrangement links TRBV7-8 to TRBJ2-1, with 10 nucleotides matching TRBD2. The CDR3 is 17 amino acids. V lost 0 bases, J lost 6 bases, and 8 bases stayed unmatched. Germline values: CDR1 SGHVS, CDR2 FQNEAQ. CDR3 nucleotide sequence: TGTGCCAGCAGCTTAGCGGGAGGGACTAGCGCCTCCAATGAGCAGTTCTTC. Its protein is CASSLAGGTSASNEQFF. Variable domain in full (rest from reference TRBV7-8 and TRBJ2-1): GAGVSQSPRYKVAKRGQDVALRCDPISGHVSLFWYQQALGQGPEFLTYFQNEAQLDKSGLPSDRFFAERPEGSVSTLKIQRTQQEDSAVYLCASSLAGGTSASNEQFFGPGTRLTVL.